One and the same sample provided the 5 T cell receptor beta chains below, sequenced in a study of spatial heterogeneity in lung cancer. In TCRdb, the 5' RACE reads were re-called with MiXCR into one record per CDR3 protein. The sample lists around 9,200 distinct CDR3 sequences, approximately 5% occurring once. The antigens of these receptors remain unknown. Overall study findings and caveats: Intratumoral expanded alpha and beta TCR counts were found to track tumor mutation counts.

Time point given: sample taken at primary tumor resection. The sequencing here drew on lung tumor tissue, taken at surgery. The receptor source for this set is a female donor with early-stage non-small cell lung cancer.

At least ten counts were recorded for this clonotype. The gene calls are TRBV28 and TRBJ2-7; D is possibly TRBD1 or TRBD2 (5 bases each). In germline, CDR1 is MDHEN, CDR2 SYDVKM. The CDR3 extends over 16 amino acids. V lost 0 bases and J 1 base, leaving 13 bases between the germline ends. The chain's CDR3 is CASSLWDSGISYEQYF. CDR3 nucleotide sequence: TGTGCCAGCAGTTTATGGGACTCAGGGATTTCCTACGAGCAGTACTTC.

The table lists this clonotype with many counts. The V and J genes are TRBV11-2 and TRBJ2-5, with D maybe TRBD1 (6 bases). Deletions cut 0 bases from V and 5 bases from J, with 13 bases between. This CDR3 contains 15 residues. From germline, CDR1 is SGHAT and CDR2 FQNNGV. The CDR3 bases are TGTGCCAGCAGCTTAGAGTACCAGGGGATGGAGACCCAGTACTTC. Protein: CASSLEYQGMETQYF.

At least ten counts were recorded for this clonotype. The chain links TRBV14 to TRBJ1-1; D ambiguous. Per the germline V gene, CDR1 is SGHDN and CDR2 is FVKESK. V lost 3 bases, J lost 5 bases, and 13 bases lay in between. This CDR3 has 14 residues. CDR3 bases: TGTGCCAGCAGCCACGTCTCGAGAAGGACTGAAGCTTTCTTT. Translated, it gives CASSHVSRRTEAFF.

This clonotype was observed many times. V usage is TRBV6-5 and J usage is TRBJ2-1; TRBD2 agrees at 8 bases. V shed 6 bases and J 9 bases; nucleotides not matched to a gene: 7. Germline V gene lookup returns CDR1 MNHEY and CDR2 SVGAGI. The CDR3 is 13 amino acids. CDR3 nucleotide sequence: TGTGCCAGCAGCGGGAGGGCACCAGGTGAGCAGTTCTTC. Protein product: CASSGRAPGEQFF.

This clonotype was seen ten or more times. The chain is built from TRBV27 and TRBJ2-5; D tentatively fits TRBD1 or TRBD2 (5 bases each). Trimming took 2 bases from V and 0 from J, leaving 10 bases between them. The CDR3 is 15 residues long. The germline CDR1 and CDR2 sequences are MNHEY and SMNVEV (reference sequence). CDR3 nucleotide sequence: TGTGCCAGCAGTTTAAAGGGACGGAACCAAGAGACCCAGTACTTC. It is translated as CASSLKGRNQETQYF.